Presented here are 3 T cell receptor beta chains from one specimen sequenced in a study of PD-1 blockade in mismatch repair-deficient tumors. The assay was immunoSEQ multiplex PCR, and TCRdb's table has in-frame clones only and misses some. This table has more than 20,000 clones, 84% appearing once. Source: peripheral blood, taken 2 weeks after starting pembrolizumab. The source of these receptors is an adult with mismatch repair-deficient cancer.

This clone was counted only a few times. The J gene is TRBJ1-4, the V gene TRBV4-1, with D maybe TRBD1 (5 bases). The germline gives CDR1 MGHRA, CDR2 YSYEKL. The CDR3 runs 15 residues. The germline V and J ends were trimmed by 4 bases and 4 bases, with 13 bases remaining between them. The CDR3, as DNA: TGCGCCAGCAGCCCGCCGGGACGGGTTAATGAAAAACTGTTTTTT. This translates into CASSPPGRVNEKLFF.

The V and J genes are TRBV5-6 and TRBJ1-4, with 10 bases lining up with TRBD1. This CDR3 contains 18 residues. The germline V gene has CDR1 SGHDT and CDR2 YYEEEE. The J segment lost 8 bases and the V segment lost 4 bases, leaving 17 bases of the junction unmatched. CDR3 nucleotides: TGTGCCAGCAGCCGAGCCGGGACAGGGGCTTCTTTGAGCGAAAAACTGTTTTTT. It yields the protein CASSRAGTGASLSEKLFF. The variable domain in full, with the rest retrieved from reference TRBV5-6 and TRBJ1-4, is DAGVTQSPTHLIKTRGQQVTLRCSPKSGHDTVSWYQQALGQGPQFIFQYYEEEERQRGNFPDRFSGHQFPNYSSELNVNALLLGDSALYLCASSRAGTGASLSEKLFFGSGTQLSVL.

The chain links TRBV7-6 to TRBJ2-1; D may be TRBD2 (6 bases). The germline V and J ends were trimmed by 1 base and 8 bases, with 15 bases remaining between them. The germline V gene has CDR1 SGHVS and CDR2 FNYEAQ. The CDR3 length is 15 residues. The CDR3 DNA reads TGTGCCAGCAGCTTAGGAACGGGAGTTGTACATGAGCAGTTCTTC. Its protein product is CASSLGTGVVHEQFF.